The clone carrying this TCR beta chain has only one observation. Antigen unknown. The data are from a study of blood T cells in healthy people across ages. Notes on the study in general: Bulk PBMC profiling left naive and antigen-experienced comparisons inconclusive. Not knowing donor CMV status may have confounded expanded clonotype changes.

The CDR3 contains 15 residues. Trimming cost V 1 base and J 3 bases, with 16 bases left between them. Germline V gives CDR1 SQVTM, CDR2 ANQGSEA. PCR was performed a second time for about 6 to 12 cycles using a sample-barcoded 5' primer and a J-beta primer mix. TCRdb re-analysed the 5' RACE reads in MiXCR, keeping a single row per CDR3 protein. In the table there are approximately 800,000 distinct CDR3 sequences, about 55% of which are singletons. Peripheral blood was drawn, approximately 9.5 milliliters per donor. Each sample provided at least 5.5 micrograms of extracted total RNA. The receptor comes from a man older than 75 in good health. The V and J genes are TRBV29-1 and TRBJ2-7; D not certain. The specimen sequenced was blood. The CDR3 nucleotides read TGCAGCGTTGAAGCTGCGTCAAGTGGGCTCTACGAGCAGTACTTC. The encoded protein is CSVEAASSGLYEQYF.